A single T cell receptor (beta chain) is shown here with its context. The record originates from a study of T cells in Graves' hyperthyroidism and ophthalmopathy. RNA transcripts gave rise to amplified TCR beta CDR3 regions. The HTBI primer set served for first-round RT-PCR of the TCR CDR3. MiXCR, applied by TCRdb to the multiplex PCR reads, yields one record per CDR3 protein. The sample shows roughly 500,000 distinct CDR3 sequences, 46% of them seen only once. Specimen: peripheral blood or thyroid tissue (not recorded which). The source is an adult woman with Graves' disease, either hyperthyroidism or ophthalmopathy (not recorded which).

As DNA, the CDR3 is TGTGCCAGCAGTAAATCCCGCGGGACTAGCGGGGCCTACCAAGAGACCCAGTACTTC. Translating it yields CASSKSRGTSGAYQETQYF. This rearrangement joins TRBV28 to TRBJ2-5, with 13 bases identical to TRBD2. The length of the CDR3 is 19 residues. CDR1 MDHEN and CDR2 SYDVKM come from the germline V gene. After removal of 5 bases from V and 0 bases from J, the junction contained 12 bases not matched to a gene. Looking up the rest from reference TRBV28 and TRBJ2-5 gives the full variable domain: DVKVTQSSRYLVKRTGEKVFLECVQDMDHENMFWYRQDPGLGLRLIYFSYDVKMKEKGDIPEGYSVSREKKERFSLILESASTNQTSMYLCASSKSRGTSGAYQETQYFGPGTRLLVL.